These T cell receptor beta chains were read from a single sample in a study of T cell clusters in autoimmune cytopenias. TCRdb re-called the multiplex PCR reads; one entry per CDR3 protein, DNA not given. The sample has under 3,500 distinct CDR3 sequences. Sequencing was carried out using peripheral blood. All receptors derive from a human donor with an autoimmune cytopenia, with autoimmune hepatitis or in good health (not recorded which). Each CDR3 is given with its conserved first and last residue. Some rows mark clone size as missing; the rest say once, few, many or name a class of expanded clone.

clone_size j_call v_call cdr3_aa
- TRBJ1-6 TRBV11-2 CASSSYRGPNSPLHF
medium-sized TRBJ1-5 TRBV20-1 CSARGSEGNQPQHF
- TRBJ1-6 TRBV12-3/TRBV12-4 CASSPGLPNSPLHF
medium-sized TRBJ2-7 TRBV10-2 CASSEPGYEQYF
- TRBJ1-1 TRBV20-1 CSASDYRESTEAFF
- TRBJ2-1 TRBV20-1 CSAAPPWAGEDNEQFF
medium-sized TRBJ2-3 TRBV6-5 CASSNRDYTDTQYF
medium-sized TRBJ2-7 TRBV20-1 CSARKQVLSEQYF
- TRBJ2-3 TRBV7-6 CASSLLTVTSTDTQYF
- TRBJ2-7 TRBV15 CATSRDRGPYEQYF
- TRBJ1-2 TRBV9 CASSVALGGVRGYTF
- TRBJ2-3 TRBV10-3 CAISEGREVDTQYF
medium-sized TRBJ1-3 TRBV5-1 CASSFSRGVGTIYF
medium-sized TRBJ1-4 TRBV29-1 CSVRGRGDEKLFF
medium-sized TRBJ2-7 TRBV11-2 CASSSGGTGSYEQYF
large TRBJ2-7 TRBV11-2 CASSLVLGGTYEQYF